Each of the 9 T cell receptor beta chains below was sequenced from the same sample in a study of blood T cell repertoires in COVID-19. Repertoires were generated with immunoSEQ multiplex PCR, while TCRdb's copy carries only in-frame clones and drops some. Of some 160,000 clones detected, 85% to 90% appear once; the ten largest clones hold less than 4%. Sequenced: peripheral blood. The receptors shown here come from a woman aged 60-75 years with active COVID-19.

The chain uses TRBV9 and TRBJ1-3; 8 bases are a match to TRBD1. This CDR3 is 14 amino acids long. The germline V gene has CDR1 SGDLS and CDR2 YYNGEE. V lost 7 bases, J lost 4 bases, and 7 bases stayed unmatched. The CDR3 nucleotides are TGTGCCAGCGGTCGGAGGACAGGGGGAAACACCATATATTTT. Protein sequence: CASGRRTGGNTIYF.

This chain links TRBV24-1 with TRBJ1-2; TRBD1 matches at 10 bases. Germline values: CDR1 KGHDR, CDR2 SFDVKD. V gave up 4 bases and J gave up 4 bases; unmatched junction bases: 5. This CDR3 contains 15 residues. In DNA, the CDR3 is TGTGCCACCAGTGAATCCCGGGACAGGGGCTATGGCTACACCTTC. It specifies CATSESRDRGYGYTF.

The chain couples TRBV24-1 to TRBJ2-7; 7 positions agree with TRBD2. The V gene end was trimmed by 3 bases and the J gene end by 5 bases; junction bases not matched to a gene: 15. Germline V gene data show CDR1 as KGHDR and CDR2 as SFDVKD. The CDR3 totals 17 residues. The CDR3 coding sequence is TGTGCCACCAGTGATCCCACAGCGGGACCCTCTATCGACGAGCAGTACTTC. This translates into CATSDPTAGPSIDEQYF.

The chain couples TRBV12-3 or TRBV12-4 to TRBJ1-2; 8 positions match TRBD1. The CDR3 contains 13 residues. With V trimmed by 1 base and J by 8 bases, 3 bases remained unmatched. CDR3 residues: CASSLGNRGGYTF. In DNA form, the CDR3 reads TGTGCCAGCAGTTTAGGGAACAGGGGGGGCTACACCTTC.

V is TRBV15 and J is TRBJ2-3, with unresolved D. With 2 bases removed from V and 6 bases from J, the gap between germline ends came to 9 bases. The CDR3 has 13 residues. Germline V gives CDR1 LNHNV, CDR2 YYDKDF (reference sequence). CDR3: CATSRSAYDTQYF. The CDR3 DNA is TGTGCCACCAGCAGATCCGCCTATGATACGCAGTATTTT.

The V call is TRBV29-1, the J call TRBJ2-3; D is unclear. V shed 4 bases and J shed 5 bases, with 10 bases lying between them. The germline gives CDR1 SQVTM, CDR2 ANQGSEA. There are 12 residues in the CDR3. The CDR3 bases are TGCAGCGTTGGCTCTACCCTAGATACGCAGTATTTT. It encodes CSVGSTLDTQYF.

The chain employs TRBV9 and TRBJ2-3; D perhaps matches TRBD2 (5 bases). The CDR3 extends over 15 amino acids. V was pared by 1 base and J by 8 bases, with 17 bases between. Germline CDR1 is SGDLS and CDR2 is YYNGEE. As DNA, the CDR3 is TGTGCCAGCAGCGTACTAGCCCCCCCGGGCGGTACGCAGTATTTT. Its protein product is CASSVLAPPGGTQYF.

This chain links TRBV12-3 or TRBV12-4 with TRBJ2-3; the D gene is possibly TRBD1 (6 bases). V was shortened by 5 bases and J by 5 bases, with 11 bases between the two germline ends. The CDR3 is 13 amino acids. The CDR3 DNA sequence: TGTGCCAGCAGTAACACGGGACAAGATACGCAGTATTTT. This sequence encodes CASSNTGQDTQYF.

The V and J genes are TRBV28 and TRBJ1-1; 7 nucleotides match TRBD1. Germline CDR1 and CDR2: MDHEN and SYDVKM. CDR3 length: 15 residues. The junction had 9 bases not matched to a gene; V was cut back by 3 bases and J by 5 bases. CDR3 protein: CASSFSSTGLTEAFF. In DNA form, the CDR3 reads TGTGCCAGCAGTTTTAGTTCGACAGGGCTGACTGAAGCTTTCTTT. Together with reference TRBV28 and TRBJ1-1, the CDR3 gives the full variable domain: DVKVTQSSRYLVKRTGEKVFLECVQDMDHENMFWYRQDPGLGLRLIYFSYDVKMKEKGDIPEGYSVSREKKERFSLILESASTNQTSMYLCASSFSSTGLTEAFFGQGTRLTVV.